The 17 T cell receptor beta chains below come from one sample, sequenced in a study of early T cells in non-severe SARS-CoV-2 infection. TCRdb ran MiXCR on the 5' RACE reads and lists one entry per CDR3 protein. The repertoire holds 20,000 to 25,000 distinct CDR3 sequences, with around 5% as singletons. The sequenced sample consisted of whole blood. These receptors originate from an adult who was a healthcare worker with PCR-confirmed SARS-CoV-2 infection or an uninfected control (not recorded which).

The sample holds many counts of this clonotype. V and J are TRBV12-3 or TRBV12-4 and TRBJ2-1, with TRBD1 matching 7 bases. Trimming took 7 bases from V and 10 from J; bases not matched to a gene: 19. The length of the CDR3 is 16 residues. For the CDR3, the DNA is TGTGCCAGCACTCTTACGAGTACAGGGGCTAAAAGAGAGCAGTTCTTC. Translation: CASTLTSTGAKREQFF.

The gene calls are TRBV5-1 and TRBJ2-1, with D possibly called TRBD1 or TRBD2 (7 bases each). Germline V gene sequence: CDR1 SGHRS, CDR2 YFSETQ. V was clipped by 0 bases and J by 5 bases, with 18 bases between them. The CDR3 has 17 residues. This CDR3 is CASSLGSGAQGHNEQFF. The CDR3 coding sequence is TGCGCCAGCAGCTTGGGAAGCGGGGCACAGGGGCACAATGAGCAGTTCTTC.

The J gene is TRBJ2-2, the V gene TRBV6-1; a weak D match, TRBD2 (6 bases). The V end lost 3 bases, the J end lost 7 bases, and 18 bases lay between the germline ends. Germline V gene lookup returns CDR1 MNHNS and CDR2 SASEGT. This CDR3 spans 16 amino acids. The CDR3 sequence: CASSDVGGDDIGELFF. CDR3 sequence (DNA): TGTGCCAGCAGTGACGTCGGAGGGGACGACATCGGGGAGCTGTTTTTT.

This clonotype has at least ten counts. The chain links TRBV19 to TRBJ1-5; 8 bases match TRBD1. The CDR3 is made up of 13 amino acids. The germline V gene encodes CDR1 LNHDA and CDR2 SQIVND (reference sequence). Trimming took 4 bases from V and 6 from J; bases not matched to a gene: 2. The DNA for the CDR3 is TGTGCCAGTAGTACAGGGGGCGGTCAGCCCCAGCATTTT. Amino acids: CASSTGGGQPQHF.

This clonotype was observed a handful of times. The chain recombines TRBV7-9 with TRBJ2-5, with a weak D call TRBD2 (6 bases). V lost 5 bases to trimming and J lost 1 base, with 11 bases between them. The CDR3 covers 14 residues. CDR1 and CDR2 (germline): SEHNR, FQNEAQ (reference sequence). The CDR3: CASSPGRSQETQYF. The CDR3 nucleotides read TGTGCCAGCAGCCCAGGGAGGAGCCAAGAGACCCAGTACTTC.

This clonotype was found many times. The chain has TRBV7-8 and TRBJ2-3, with TRBD2 identical over 14 bases. V shed 4 bases and J 5 bases; nucleotides not matched to a gene: 8. From germline, CDR1 is SGHVS and CDR2 FQNEAQ. The CDR3 contains 17 residues. The CDR3 reads CASSSYLTSGRGDTQYF. The CDR3 DNA is TGTGCCAGCAGCTCCTACTTGACTAGCGGGAGGGGAGATACGCAGTATTTT. Full variable domain (rest looked up from reference TRBV7-8 and TRBJ2-3): GAGVSQSPRYKVAKRGQDVALRCDPISGHVSLFWYQQALGQGPEFLTYFQNEAQLDKSGLPSDRFFAERPEGSVSTLKIQRTQQEDSAVYLCASSSYLTSGRGDTQYFGPGTRLTVL.

In its sample, this clonotype was seen many times. This rearrangement joins TRBV11-2 to TRBJ2-5; D remains unclear. The CDR3 contains 13 residues. Germline loops: CDR1 SGHAT, CDR2 FQNNGV. V lost 1 base and J lost 4, with 7 bases in between. For the CDR3, the DNA is TGTGCCAGCAGCTTAGGCCGCCGAGAGACCCAGTACTTC. Translating it yields CASSLGRRETQYF.

On this clonotype: Possible read error: a much larger clone is one base away. This chain joins TRBV5-6 and TRBJ2-1; weak D call: TRBD1 (5 bases). V was pared by 2 bases and J by 4 bases, with 22 bases between. The CDR3 has 18 amino acids. The germline V gene has CDR1 SGHDT and CDR2 YYEEEE. Written as DNA, the CDR3 is TGTGCCAGCAGCTTTGACAGAAGATTCCCTAAATTTTACAATGAGCAGTTCTTC. Residues: CASSFDRRFPKFYNEQFF.

This clonotype was seen ten or more times. V and J are TRBV7-6 and TRBJ2-5, with a tentative D call TRBD1 (6 bases). Looked up from germline, CDR1 is SGHVS and CDR2 is FNYEAQ. The CDR3 has 15 amino acids. V lost 6 bases to trimming and J lost 1 base, with 15 bases between them. Written as DNA, the CDR3 is TGTGCCAGCAGACCAGGGGCAGGACTCCAAGAGACCCAGTACTTC. Translation gives CASRPGAGLQETQYF. Full variable domain (outside the CDR3, taken from reference TRBV7-6 and TRBJ2-5): GAGVSQSPRYKVTKRGQDVALRCDPISGHVSLYWYRQALGQGPEFLTYFNYEAQQDKSGLPNDRFSAERPEGSISTLTIQRTEQRDSAMYRCASRPGAGLQETQYFGPGTRLLVL.

This clonotype has at least ten counts. This sequence joins TRBV10-2 and TRBJ2-1; 7 bases line up with TRBD2. This CDR3 comprises 15 residues. Trimming at V came to 6 bases and at J to 4 bases, leaving 9 bases not matched to a gene. Germline-derived CDR1 and CDR2 are WSHSY and SAAADI. The DNA for the CDR3 is TGCGCCAGCAGAGCCTCGGGACTACAGTACAATGAGCAGTTCTTC. Translating gives CASRASGLQYNEQFF.

This clonotype was detected only a few times. The gene calls are TRBV11-2 and TRBJ2-1; TRBD1 is a possible D gene (5 bases). Trimming cost V 2 bases and J 7 bases, with 9 bases left between them. This CDR3 has 13 residues. In germline, CDR1 is SGHAT, CDR2 FQNNGV. This CDR3 is CASSLPKGNEQFF. CDR3 DNA: TGTGCCAGCAGCTTACCAAAGGGGAATGAGCAGTTCTTC.

This clonotype was seen many times. V usage is TRBV4-1 and J usage is TRBJ1-4; D is ambiguous. There are 13 residues in the CDR3. Germline assignment: CDR1 MGHRA and CDR2 YSYEKL. Trimming removed 4 bases from V and 8 bases from J, with 11 bases in between. The CDR3: CASSLNRAEKLFF. The CDR3 nucleotides read TGCGCCAGCAGCCTGAATAGGGCGGAAAAACTGTTTTTT.

This clonotype was counted a few times. The gene calls are TRBV5-4 and TRBJ2-7, with TRBD2 identical over 8 bases. The germline V gene has CDR1 SGHNT and CDR2 YYREEE (reference sequence). The CDR3 length is 15 residues. The junction had 9 bases not matched to a gene; V was cut back by 4 bases and J by 3 bases. CDR3 bases: TGTGCCAGCAGCGTGACGACTAGCGCGGACTACGAGCAGTACTTC. Translated, it gives CASSVTTSADYEQYF.

Ten or more counts support this clonotype. The chain links TRBV30 to TRBJ1-1, with a possible D match to TRBD1 (5 bases). Germline CDR1 GTSNPN, CDR2 SVGIG (reference sequence). The CDR3 totals 13 residues. CDR3 region: CAFPMPGGTEAFF. The CDR3 DNA sequence: TGTGCTTTTCCCATGCCCGGGGGCACTGAAGCTTTCTTT.

This clonotype was detected many times. The DNA for the CDR3 is TGTGCCAGCAGCGTAGTGGAGGGTGCAGATACGCAGTATTTT. It is translated as CASSVVEGADTQYF. This rearrangement joins TRBV9 to TRBJ2-3, with D possibly matching TRBD2 (6 bases). Germline CDR1 reads SGDLS; CDR2 reads YYNGEE. Trimming cost V 0 bases and J 4 bases, with 9 bases left between them. The CDR3 sequence is 14 residues long. The full variable domain, rest sourced from reference TRBV9 and TRBJ2-3, is DSGVTQTPKHLITATGQRVTLRCSPRSGDLSVYWYQQSLDQGLQFLIQYYNGEERAKGNILERFSAQQFPDLHSELNLSSLELGDSALYFCASSVVEGADTQYFGPGTRLTVL.

This clonotype was counted at least ten times. The genes are TRBV3-1 and TRBJ1-4, with D perhaps TRBD1 (5 bases). V lost 6 bases and J 4 bases, leaving 18 bases between the germline ends. The CDR3 is 16 residues long. CDR1 is LGHDT, CDR2 YNNKEL, per germline (reference sequence). In nucleotides, the CDR3 is TGTGCCAGCAGTACCCCGGGAGGGGACGTTAATGAAAAACTGTTTTTT. It is translated as CASSTPGGDVNEKLFF. Using reference TRBV3-1 and TRBJ1-4 for the parts outside the CDR3, the full variable domain is DTAVSQTPKYLVTQMGNDKSIKCEQNLGHDTMYWYKQDSKKFLKIMFSYNNKELIINETVPNRFSPKSPDKAHLNLHINSLELGDSAVYFCASSTPGGDVNEKLFFGSGTQLSVL.

In this sample, this clonotype turned up many times. This chain uses TRBV20-1 with TRBJ2-7; 12 bases are a match to TRBD2. V trimming: 3 bases; J trimming: 3 bases; junction bases outside the gene matches: 3. CDR3 length: 14 amino acids. Looked up from germline, CDR1 is DFQATT and CDR2 is SNEGSKA (reference sequence). The CDR3 reads CSASLTSGGYEQYF. The CDR3 DNA reads as TGCAGTGCTAGTTTGACTAGCGGGGGCTACGAGCAGTACTTC.